Listed below are T cell receptor beta chains from one sample, sequenced in a study of metastatic and nonmetastatic thyroid tumors. TCRdb re-called the PCR reads through MiXCR. The table includes roughly 16,000 clones, roughly 32% detected once. The sequenced sample consisted of tumor tissue. These receptors came from a female donor with papillary thyroid cancer or a benign thyroid nodule (not recorded which). Some clones in this sample may be carry-over from other donors' samples. CDR3s include the opening cysteine and the closing phenylalanine or tryptophan. Fields, in order: D gene, V gene, clone size, CDR3 protein. A D gene is named only where the DNA matches it firmly. Where a row states a size, it is once, few, many or the class of an expanded clone; other rows omit it.

TRBD1	TRBV5-6	once	CASSLPTGLNTEAFF
-	TRBV5-1	-	CASSLATTPREKLFF
-	TRBV27	-	CASSYSVQGDYEQYF
TRBD2	TRBV4-2	many	CASSQEGLAGGTEQFF
-	TRBV7-7	many	CASSLAPGVLATQYF
-	TRBV5-1	-	CASSLDPDRQQYF
-	TRBV4-1	-	CASSQENNEQFF
-	TRBV29-1	-	CSVDTGSGELFF
-	TRBV28	-	CASSLELQNEQFF
-	TRBV20-1	few	CSARDSGLDRPSNEQYF
-	TRBV6-1	-	CASRWTGNTGELFF
TRBD1	TRBV19	medium-sized	CASSIKGRGKDQPQHF
TRBD1	TRBV28	-	CASTLGQRNSPLHF
TRBD2	TRBV12-3/TRBV12-4	-	CASSLLAGVDEQFF
-	TRBV5-1	-	CASSLDRTYGYTF
TRBD1	TRBV9	medium-sized	CASSVFDRGEQYF
-	TRBV28	few	CASSDEQGYEQYF
-	TRBV9	few	CASSVWGDSGNTIYF
-	TRBV9	-	CASTPAGGAAGYTF
-	TRBV30	-	CAWVGAGANVLTF
-	TRBV4-1	many	CASSRGEINSPLHF
-	TRBV28	many	CASSLRGNTQYF
-	TRBV30	-	CAWSSIGGPTF
TRBD2	TRBV5-1	medium-sized	CASSLTSGGSYNEQFF
-	TRBV19	few	CASSMDFQETQYF